This is a list of T cell receptor beta chains from one sample in a study of cytomegalovirus exposure and HLA in healthy donors. The repertoire was sequenced with immunoSEQ multiplex PCR; TCRdb's copy has only in-frame clones and lacks some. The sample carries about 140,000 clones, just over 65% recorded once. Material: PBMCs. Receptors were obtained from a woman in her sixties or seventies in good health and CMV-seronegative. Both conserved end residues are part of each CDR3.

TRBV28	TRBJ1-2	CASRDSPHGYTF
TRBV7-6	TRBJ2-4	CASSLDRENIQYF
TRBV11-1	TRBJ2-1	CASSLAGGREQFF
TRBV9	TRBJ1-2	CASSVDSSNYGYTF
TRBV28	TRBJ2-5	CASSSPDRAETQYF
TRBV23-1	TRBJ1-1	CASSQSGGLRDTEAFF
TRBV5-1	TRBJ1-4	CASSAEGGQGYEKLFF
TRBV5-6	TRBJ2-7	CASSLGDRGGREQYF
TRBV5-4	TRBJ2-3	CASSSEVRGGDTQYF
TRBV5-4	TRBJ1-1	CAGWSGTEAFF
TRBV14	TRBJ2-1	CASSQRLAGVGNEQFF
TRBV11-2	TRBJ2-5	CASSFGGAQETQYF
TRBV19	TRBJ1-6	CASSTGTADNSPLHF
TRBV19	TRBJ2-5	CASSNYGKETQYF
TRBV2	TRBJ1-1	CASSDLGGTEAFF
TRBV7-2	TRBJ2-1	CASSLGRRTSGRVSEQFF
TRBV9	TRBJ1-2	CASSSRDPNYGYTF
TRBV7-9	TRBJ2-5	CASSLGLAWQETQYF
TRBV4-1	TRBJ1-4	CASSQDRQGAQGANEKLFF
TRBV5-6	TRBJ2-2	CASSVGLGAGELFF
TRBV27	TRBJ2-3	CASSLSWGGTDTQYF
TRBV11-2	TRBJ2-3	CASSFSGRRTDTQYF
TRBV5-1	TRBJ1-1	CASSLATGEAFF
TRBV11-3	TRBJ2-1	CASSLAGGYNEQFF
TRBV5-4	TRBJ2-5	CASSWTGQETQYF
TRBV7-8	TRBJ1-4	CASSMDRVATNEKLFF
TRBV25-1	TRBJ2-4	CASRGWGVDIQYF
TRBV2	TRBJ1-2	CASSGSLNYGYTF
TRBV7-2	TRBJ2-7	CASTLAAGTSGGGYEQYF
TRBV27	TRBJ2-7	CASSLLAGGSYEQYF
TRBV28	TRBJ2-6	CASSTQGAGANVLTF
TRBV5-6	TRBJ2-7	CASSLVNRVSYEQYF
TRBV25-1	TRBJ1-3	CASPTDSDSGNTIYF
TRBV6-6	TRBJ2-7	CASSYSMGASYEQYF
TRBV11-2	TRBJ2-3	CASSLTTAGLAPDTQYF
TRBV2	TRBJ2-3	CASVSGTSGTDTQYF
TRBV6-5	TRBJ2-7	CASKKTGGDYEQYF
TRBV5-6	TRBJ2-3	CASSVPGTGSQYF
TRBV4-3	TRBJ2-2	CASSQEWLAPTGELFF
TRBV28	TRBJ2-2	CASTKGWEELFF
TRBV7-2	TRBJ2-7	CASSSIAGGSLEQYF
TRBV19	TRBJ1-5	CASSQTGGNQPQHF
TRBV5-1	TRBJ2-1	CASSWTLAGINEQFF
TRBV7-9	TRBJ2-5	CASSLGLADQETQYF
TRBV14	TRBJ1-2	CASSQDTRVYGYTF
TRBV9	TRBJ1-2	CASSNSQGLYGYTF
TRBV6-1	TRBJ2-7	CASSETGLRSYEQYF
TRBV6-1	TRBJ2-3	CASSRGTSDTDTQYF
TRBV14	TRBJ2-2	CASSVRTGRTGELFF
TRBV7-2	TRBJ2-3	CASSLAAGGGATDTQYF
TRBV29-1	TRBJ2-7	CSVTAGDEQYF
TRBV5-1	TRBJ1-2	CASSPGTGGDGYGYTF
TRBV2	TRBJ2-2	CASIGRTNTGELFF
TRBV2	TRBJ1-5	CASSLWSQGNQPQHF